This T cell receptor beta chain was observed in a study of vaccination and CD4 T cells after COVID-19. Background on the study: Spike peptides, overlapping and drawn from SARS-CoV-2, HCoV-NL63, HCoV-OC43 and HCoV-229E, were used to stimulate cells. The study's findings and limits: The analysis of convalescent patients involved relatively few individuals and lacked early post-infection timepoints.

Cultured CD4+ T-cell DNA underwent Oncomine TCR Beta short-read sequencing. TCRdb processed the PCR reads anew with MiXCR; each CDR3 protein has one entry. In the table there are tens of thousands of distinct CDR3 sequences, 35% to 45% of which are singletons. The length of the CDR3 is 15 residues. V was clipped by 11 bases and J by 2 bases, with 21 bases between them. Germline CDR1 reads MNHEY; CDR2 reads SVGEGT. Time point described: late sampling 161 to 241 days after vaccination in a few convalescent patients. Sample treatment: approximately nine-day PBMC culture with coronavirus spike peptide pools or control peptides (ViraFEST assay). Regarding this clonotype: Its antigen is still unknown.

The specimen was CD4+ T cells from blood, cultured in vitro, collected about 7 months after SARS-CoV-2 vaccination. This sequence was found in a human donor who had recovered from COVID-19. This chain links TRBV6-2 or TRBV6-3 with TRBJ1-2; D might be TRBD1 (6 bases). For the CDR3, the DNA is TGTGCCGGTACCGGAGGTTCAGGGGCCAACTATGGCTACACCTTC. Its translation is CAGTGGSGANYGYTF.